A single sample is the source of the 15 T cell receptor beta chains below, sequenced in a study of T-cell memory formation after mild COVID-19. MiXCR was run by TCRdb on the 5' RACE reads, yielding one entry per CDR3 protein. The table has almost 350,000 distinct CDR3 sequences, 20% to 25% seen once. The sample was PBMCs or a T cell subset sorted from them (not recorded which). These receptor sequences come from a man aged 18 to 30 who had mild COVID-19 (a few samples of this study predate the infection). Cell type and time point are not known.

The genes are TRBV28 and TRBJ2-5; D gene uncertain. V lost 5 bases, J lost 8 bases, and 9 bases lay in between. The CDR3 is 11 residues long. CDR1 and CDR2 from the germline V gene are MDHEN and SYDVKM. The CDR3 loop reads CASSTLRTQYF. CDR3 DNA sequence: TGTGCCAGCAGTACGCTAAGAACCCAGTACTTC.

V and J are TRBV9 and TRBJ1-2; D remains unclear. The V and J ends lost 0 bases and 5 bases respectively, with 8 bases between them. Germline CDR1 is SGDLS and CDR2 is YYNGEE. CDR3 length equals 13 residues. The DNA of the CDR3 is TGTGCCAGCAGCGTAGCTGTTTCATATGGCTACACCTTC. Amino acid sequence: CASSVAVSYGYTF. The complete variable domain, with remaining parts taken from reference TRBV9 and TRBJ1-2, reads DSGVTQTPKHLITATGQRVTLRCSPRSGDLSVYWYQQSLDQGLQFLIQYYNGEERAKGNILERFSAQQFPDLHSELNLSSLELGDSALYFCASSVAVSYGYTFGSGTRLTVV.

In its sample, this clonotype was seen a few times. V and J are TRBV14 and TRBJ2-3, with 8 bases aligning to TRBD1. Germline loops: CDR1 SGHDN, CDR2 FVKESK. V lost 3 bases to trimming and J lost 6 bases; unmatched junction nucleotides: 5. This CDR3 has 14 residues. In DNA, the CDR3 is TGTGCCAGCAGCCAGCTGGACAGGGCCGATACGCAGTATTTT. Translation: CASSQLDRADTQYF.

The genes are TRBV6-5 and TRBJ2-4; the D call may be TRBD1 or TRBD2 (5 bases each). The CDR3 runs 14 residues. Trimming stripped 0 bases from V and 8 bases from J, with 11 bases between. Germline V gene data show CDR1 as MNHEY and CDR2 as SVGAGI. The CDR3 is CASSYSWQGDIQYF. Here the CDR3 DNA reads TGTGCCAGCAGTTACTCGTGGCAGGGAGACATTCAGTACTTC.

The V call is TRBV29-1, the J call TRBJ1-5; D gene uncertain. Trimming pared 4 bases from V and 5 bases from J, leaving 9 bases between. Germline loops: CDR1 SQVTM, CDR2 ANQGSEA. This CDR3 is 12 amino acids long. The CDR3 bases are TGCAGCGTTGCAAACGGGGATCAGCCCCAGCATTTT. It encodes CSVANGDQPQHF.

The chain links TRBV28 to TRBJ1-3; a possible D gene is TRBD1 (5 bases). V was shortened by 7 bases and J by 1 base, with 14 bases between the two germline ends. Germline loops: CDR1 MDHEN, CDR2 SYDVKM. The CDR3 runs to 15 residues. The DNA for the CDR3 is TGTGCCAGCACCTCGGGAGGGGCATCTGGAAACACCATATATTTT. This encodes CASTSGGASGNTIYF.

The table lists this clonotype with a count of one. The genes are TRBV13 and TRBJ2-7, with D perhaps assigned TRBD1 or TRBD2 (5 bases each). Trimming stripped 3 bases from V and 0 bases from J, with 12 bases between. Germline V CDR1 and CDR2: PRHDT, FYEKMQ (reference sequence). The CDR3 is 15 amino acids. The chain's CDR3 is CASSFRRGPSYEQYF. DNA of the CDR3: TGTGCCAGCAGCTTTCGCCGGGGACCCTCCTACGAGCAGTACTTC.

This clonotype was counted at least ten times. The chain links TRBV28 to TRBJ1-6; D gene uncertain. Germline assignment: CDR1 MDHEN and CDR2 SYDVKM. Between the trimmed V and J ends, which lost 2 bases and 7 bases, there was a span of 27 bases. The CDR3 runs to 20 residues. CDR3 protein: CASSLIPPLSTGMGNSPLHF. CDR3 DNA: TGTGCCAGCAGTTTAATTCCCCCCCTTAGCACGGGGATGGGGAATTCACCCCTCCACTTT.

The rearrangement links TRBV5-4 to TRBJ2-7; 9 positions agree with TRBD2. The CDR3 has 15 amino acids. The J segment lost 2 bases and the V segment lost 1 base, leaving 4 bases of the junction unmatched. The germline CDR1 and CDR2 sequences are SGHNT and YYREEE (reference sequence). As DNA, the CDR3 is TGTGCCAGCAGCTTGATAGCGGGGGATCCCTACGAGCAGTACTTC. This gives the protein CASSLIAGDPYEQYF.

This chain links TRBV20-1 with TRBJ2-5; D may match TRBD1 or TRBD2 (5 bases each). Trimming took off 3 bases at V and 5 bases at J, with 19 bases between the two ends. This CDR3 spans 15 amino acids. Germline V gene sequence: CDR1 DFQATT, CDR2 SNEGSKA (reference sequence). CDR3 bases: TGCAGTGCTAGGCCAAGGGACCCCGGGCGGGAGACCCAGTACTTC. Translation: CSARPRDPGRETQYF.

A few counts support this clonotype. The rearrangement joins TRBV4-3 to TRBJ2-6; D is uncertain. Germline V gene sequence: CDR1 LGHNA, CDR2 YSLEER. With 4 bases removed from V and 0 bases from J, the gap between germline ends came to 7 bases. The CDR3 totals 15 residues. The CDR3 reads CASSPRISGANVLTF. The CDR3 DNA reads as TGCGCCAGCAGCCCCCGAATCTCTGGGGCCAACGTCCTGACTTTC.

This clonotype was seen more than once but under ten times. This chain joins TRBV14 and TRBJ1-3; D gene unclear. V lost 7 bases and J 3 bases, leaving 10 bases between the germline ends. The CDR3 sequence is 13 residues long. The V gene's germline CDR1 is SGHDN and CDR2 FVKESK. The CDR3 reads CASTAWVGNTIYF. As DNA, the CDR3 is TGTGCCAGCACAGCGTGGGTTGGAAACACCATATATTTT.

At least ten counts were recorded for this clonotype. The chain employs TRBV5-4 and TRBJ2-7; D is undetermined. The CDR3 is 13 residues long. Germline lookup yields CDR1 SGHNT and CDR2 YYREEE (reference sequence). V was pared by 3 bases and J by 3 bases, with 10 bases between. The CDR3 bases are TGTGCCAGCAGCTCTGAGGCTAGCTACGAGCAGTACGTC. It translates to CASSSEASYEQYV.

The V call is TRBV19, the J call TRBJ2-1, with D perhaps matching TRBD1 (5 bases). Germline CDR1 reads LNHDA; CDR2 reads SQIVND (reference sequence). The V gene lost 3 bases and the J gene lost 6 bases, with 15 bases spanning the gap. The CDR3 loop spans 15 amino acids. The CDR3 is CASSMYLLGVNEQFF. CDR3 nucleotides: TGTGCCAGTAGTATGTACCTATTAGGGGTCAATGAGCAGTTCTTC.

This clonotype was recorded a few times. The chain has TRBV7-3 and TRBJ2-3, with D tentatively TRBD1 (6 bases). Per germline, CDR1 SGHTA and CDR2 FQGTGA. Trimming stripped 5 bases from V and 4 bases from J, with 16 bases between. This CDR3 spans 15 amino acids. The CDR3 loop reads CASSKAQGQADTQYF. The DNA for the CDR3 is TGTGCCAGCAGCAAAGCCCAGGGGCAAGCAGATACGCAGTATTTT.